The 8 T cell receptor beta chains below all came from one sample that was sequenced in a study of T cells in Graves' hyperthyroidism and ophthalmopathy. Amplification targeted TCR beta CDR3 regions from RNA transcripts. Primed by the HTBI set, a first-round RT-PCR was run on the TCR CDR3. TCRdb analysed the multiplex PCR reads with MiXCR anew, one entry per CDR3 protein. The repertoire consists of roughly 100,000 distinct CDR3 sequences, with 35% to 45% occurring once and the leading ten covering 10%. Sequencing input: peripheral blood or thyroid tissue (not recorded which). These TCRs come from a woman aged 25-40 years with Graves' hyperthyroidism.

The chain links TRBV12-3 or TRBV12-4 to TRBJ1-5; possible D gene TRBD1, 5 bases. The CDR3 loop spans 15 amino acids. The germline V and J ends were trimmed by 6 bases and 5 bases, with 17 bases remaining between them. CDR3 region: CASRGGGFGDQPQHF. As DNA, the CDR3 is TGTGCCAGCAGGGGGGGGGGGTTCGGCGATCAGCCCCAGCATTTT.

The table lists this clonotype with many counts. J is TRBJ2-5 and V is TRBV6-5; D remains ambiguous. This CDR3 has 14 residues. Looked up from germline, CDR1 is MNHEY and CDR2 is SVGAGI. Trimming pared 5 bases from V and 5 bases from J, leaving 15 bases between. The DNA of the CDR3 is TGTGCCAGCAGTCGACCCGGACCCCCGGAGACCCAGTACTTC. It codes for CASSRPGPPETQYF.

In this sample, this clonotype turned up once. CDR3 DNA sequence: TGTGCCAGCAGCGACGGAGCAGGGGGCAGGATGGACTATGGCTACACCTTC. This encodes CASSDGAGGRMDYGYTF. The chain recombines TRBV7-8 with TRBJ1-2; 8 bases map to TRBD1. The CDR3 is made up of 17 amino acids. J gave up 3 bases and V 5 bases, and 14 bases lay outside the gene matches. Germline CDR1 reads SGHVS; CDR2 reads FQNEAQ.

This clonotype was detected a few times. A much bigger clone sits one base away, suggesting this may be a read error. The rearrangement joins TRBV2 to TRBJ2-2; no clear D. The length of the CDR3 is 17 residues. Looked up from germline, CDR1 is SNHLY and CDR2 is FYNNEI. The CDR3 sequence: CVSSEALQQSDTGELFF. CDR3 DNA: TGTGTCAGCAGTGAAGCGCTTCAACAGTCGGACACCGGGGAGCTGTTTTTT.

This clonotype has more than one count but fewer than ten. The chain recombines TRBV28 with TRBJ1-5; 11 nucleotides line up with TRBD1. The length of the CDR3 is 16 residues. J was trimmed by 4 bases and V by 3 bases; bases with no gene match: 5. The germline CDR1 and CDR2 sequences are MDHEN and SYDVKM. The CDR3 DNA sequence: TGTGCCAGCAGTTTCCCCGGGACAGGGGGAAATCAGCCCCAGCATTTT. This codes for CASSFPGTGGNQPQHF.

The chain has TRBV7-2 and TRBJ2-3, with 14 bases that match TRBD2. Unmatched junction bases numbered 9, after V lost 5 bases and J lost 5 bases. There are 17 residues in the CDR3. Germline V gene sequence: CDR1 SGHTA, CDR2 FQGNSA. CDR3 bases: TGTGCCAGCAGCAGACCGGGACTAGCGGGAGATGTAGATACGCAGTATTTT. Translated, it gives CASSRPGLAGDVDTQYF.

This clonotype occurred a few times. The V gene is TRBV10-3, the J gene TRBJ1-1; no firm D call. V lost 0 bases and J 1 base, leaving 3 bases between the germline ends. CDR3 length: 13 residues. Germline V gene lookup returns CDR1 ENHRY and CDR2 SYGVKD. CDR3 nucleotides: TGTGCCATCAGTGAGTCACAGAACACTGAAGCTTTCTTT. Translation gives CAISESQNTEAFF.

This clonotype was counted ten times or more. The CDR3 is CASRAVLNSPLHF. The CDR3 DNA reads as TGTGCCAGCAGGGCAGTTCTTAATTCACCCCTCCACTTT. The chain is built from TRBV6-5 and TRBJ1-6; unclear D gene. V dropped 6 bases and J dropped 6 bases, with 9 bases sitting between them. The CDR3 contains 13 residues. Germline V gene lookup returns CDR1 MNHEY and CDR2 SVGAGI.